The 22 T cell receptor beta chains listed next were all sequenced from one sample in a study of OX40 agonist ivuxolimab in advanced cancers. The protocol was immunoSEQ multiplex PCR, while the TCRdb copy is restricted to in-frame clones and leaves out a portion. The sample holds tens of thousands of clones, around nine tenths seen once. Specimen: CD4+ or CD8+ T cells sorted from blood, collected in a trial of the OX40 agonist ivuxolimab. These TCRs come from an adult with an advanced solid tumor such as melanoma, head and neck, liver or kidney cancer.

The gene calls are TRBV4-1 and TRBJ1-3; D not certain. The germline gives CDR1 MGHRA, CDR2 YSYEKL. V lost 6 bases and J 1 base, leaving 25 bases between the germline ends. The CDR3 is made up of 19 amino acids. The CDR3 DNA sequence: TGCGCCAGCAGTCCCGGGCACCCACGGCAGGAAACTTCTGGAAACACCATATATTTT. This sequence encodes CASSPGHPRQETSGNTIYF.

J is TRBJ2-3 and V is TRBV19; the D is unclear. CDR1 and CDR2 from the germline V gene are LNHDA and SQIVND (reference sequence). V dropped 6 bases and J dropped 7 bases, with 5 bases sitting between them. CDR3 size: 10 residues. CDR3 amino acids: CASSGHTQYF. The CDR3 DNA sequence: TGTGCCAGTAGCGGTCATACGCAGTATTTT.

Notes on this clone: The sample holds other DNA sequences that translate to the same CDR3. J is TRBJ2-3 and V is TRBV4-1; 7 bases are a match to TRBD1. The germline V gene has CDR1 MGHRA and CDR2 YSYEKL. CDR3 length: 15 residues. The trim removed 1 base at V and 1 base at J, leaving 2 bases unmatched. The CDR3 region has the DNA TGCGCCAGCAGCCAAGGAACAGGGGGCACAGATACGCAGTATTTT. It encodes CASSQGTGGTDTQYF.

V gene TRBV28 combines with J gene TRBJ2-7; 9 bases are shared with TRBD1. Germline V gene lookup returns CDR1 MDHEN and CDR2 SYDVKM. Trimming took 6 bases from V and 9 from J; bases not matched to a gene: 9. This CDR3 contains 13 residues. The CDR3 sequence: CASRPGQGQGQYF. The CDR3, as DNA: TGTGCCAGCAGACCAGGACAGGGGCAGGGGCAGTACTTC.

The chain joins TRBV29-1 to TRBJ2-7; D possibly corresponds to TRBD1 (6 bases). Trimming left V 6 bases short and J 1 base short, with 13 bases between. This CDR3 spans 13 amino acids. Per the germline V gene, CDR1 is SQVTM and CDR2 is ANQGSEA. The CDR3 nucleotides read TGCAGCGTCGATCTTGGGACATCCTACGAGCAGTACTTC. Amino acid sequence: CSVDLGTSYEQYF.

The chain employs TRBV7-9 and TRBJ2-1; tentative D call: TRBD2 (6 bases). In germline, CDR1 is SEHNR, CDR2 FQNEAQ (reference sequence). The V end was cut by 3 bases, the J end by 1 base, with 13 bases between. The CDR3 is made up of 16 amino acids. The CDR3 here is CASSFPSGHSYNEQFF. DNA for the CDR3: TGTGCCAGCAGCTTCCCCAGCGGGCATTCCTACAATGAGCAGTTCTTC.

CDR3 region: CASSLSGDGYTF. The CDR3, as DNA: TGTGCCAGCAGCTTATCAGGGGACGGCTACACCTTC. This rearrangement joins TRBV7-3 to TRBJ1-2; the D gene is possibly TRBD1 (6 bases). The CDR3 loop spans 12 amino acids. The V end was cut by 2 bases, the J end by 8 bases, with 9 bases between. Germline CDR1 is SGHTA and CDR2 is FQGTGA.

V gene TRBV4-1 combines with J gene TRBJ1-3, with D hard to call. The CDR3 is 16 residues long. CDR1 is MGHRA, CDR2 YSYEKL, per germline. V lost 3 bases to trimming and J lost 4 bases, with 16 bases between them. CDR3 region: CASSQTVGGGGNTIYF. For the CDR3, the DNA is TGCGCCAGCAGCCAGACTGTCGGAGGAGGAGGAAACACCATATATTTT.

The rearrangement joins TRBV5-1 to TRBJ1-1; weak D call: TRBD1 (5 bases). The CDR3 is made up of 16 amino acids. V was shortened by 2 bases and J by 5 bases, with 19 bases between the two germline ends. Germline assignment: CDR1 SGHRS and CDR2 YFSETQ. The CDR3 sequence: CASSFTPGGARTEAFF. CDR3 coding DNA: TGCGCCAGCAGCTTTACTCCGGGCGGGGCACGGACTGAAGCTTTCTTT.

The rearrangement uses TRBV27 and TRBJ2-2; possibly TRBD1 or TRBD2 for D (7 bases each). The CDR3 runs to 14 residues. Trimming took 9 bases from V and 6 from J, leaving 17 bases between them. Germline V lookup: CDR1 MNHEY, CDR2 SMNVEV (reference sequence). CDR3: CASSSGGESGELFF. In nucleotides, the CDR3 is TGTGCCAGTTCCTCAGGGGGGGAATCCGGGGAGCTGTTTTTT.

The chain has TRBV27 and TRBJ1-1; TRBD1 is a possible D gene (5 bases). The CDR3 totals 14 residues. V lost 5 bases, J lost 1 base, and 11 bases lay in between. Germline V lookup: CDR1 MNHEY, CDR2 SMNVEV (reference sequence). CDR3 in amino acids: CASSLQGGNTEAFF. The CDR3 nucleotides read TGTGCCAGCAGTCTTCAGGGTGGGAACACTGAAGCTTTCTTT.

J is TRBJ2-7 and V is TRBV5-4, with a tentative D call TRBD1 (5 bases). CDR1 is SGHNT, CDR2 YYREEE, per germline (reference sequence). The CDR3 is made up of 15 amino acids. Trimming removed 0 bases at V and 4 bases at J, with 14 bases between. CDR3 residues: CASSLESLGAYEQYF. CDR3 nucleotide sequence: TGTGCCAGCAGCTTGGAATCCTTAGGGGCTTACGAGCAGTACTTC. The full variable domain, in which reference TRBV5-4 and TRBJ2-7 provide the parts outside the CDR3, is ETGVTQSPTHLIKTRGQQVTLRCSSQSGHNTVSWYQQALGQGPQFIFQYYREEENGRGNFPPRFSGLQFPNYSSELNVNALELDDSALYLCASSLESLGAYEQYFGPGTRLTVT.

The rearrangement joins TRBV5-1 to TRBJ2-7; 12 positions agree with TRBD2. Germline V gene data show CDR1 as SGHRS and CDR2 as YFSETQ. V dropped 0 bases and J dropped 4; count of bases not matched to a gene: 11. The CDR3 spans 18 residues. CDR3 sequence (DNA): TGCGCCAGCAGCTTGGTTCCTAGCGGGAGGGGGAGCTATTACGAGCAGTACTTC. This sequence encodes CASSLVPSGRGSYYEQYF.

The V gene is TRBV6-6, the J gene TRBJ1-2; the D gene is possibly TRBD1 (5 bases). CDR1 and CDR2 (germline): MNHNY, SVGAGI (reference sequence). CDR3 length: 15 amino acids. V was shortened by 6 bases and J by 4 bases, with 18 bases between the two germline ends. The CDR3 reads CASRAPGETAYGYTF. The CDR3 DNA sequence: TGTGCCAGCAGGGCCCCCGGCGAGACAGCCTATGGCTACACCTTC.

The chain is built from TRBV7-3 and TRBJ2-7; 7 bases map to TRBD2. Per the germline V gene, CDR1 is SGHTA and CDR2 is FQGTGA. The V segment lost 1 base and the J segment 2 bases; nucleotides outside the gene matches: 5. The CDR3 runs to 15 residues. The CDR3 protein is CASSLMPGGTYEQYF. Written as DNA, the CDR3 is TGTGCCAGCAGCTTAATGCCGGGAGGTACCTACGAGCAGTACTTC. The complete variable domain, with remaining parts taken from reference TRBV7-3 and TRBJ2-7, reads GAGVSQTPSNKVTEKGKYVELRCDPISGHTALYWYRQSLGQGPEFLIYFQGTGAADDSGLPNDRFFAVRPEGSVSTLKIQRTERGDSAVYLCASSLMPGGTYEQYFGPGTRLTVT.

The chain joins TRBV5-6 to TRBJ2-1, with a tentative D call TRBD1 (6 bases). CDR1 is SGHDT and CDR2 is YYEEEE in the germline V gene. Trimming took 4 bases from V and 0 from J, leaving 11 bases between them. CDR3 size: 15 residues. The CDR3 sequence is CASSGTDSSYNEQFF. CDR3 coding DNA: TGTGCCAGCAGCGGGACGGACAGCTCCTACAATGAGCAGTTCTTC.

The chain joins TRBV28 to TRBJ1-5; no firm D call. The CDR3 has 12 residues. V was pared by 4 bases and J by 0 bases, with 1 base between. Per germline, CDR1 MDHEN and CDR2 SYDVKM. The CDR3 DNA sequence: TGTGCCAGCAGTTATAGCAATCAGCCCCAGCATTTT. It specifies CASSYSNQPQHF. The full variable domain, completed using reference TRBV28 and TRBJ1-5, is DVKVTQSSRYLVKRTGEKVFLECVQDMDHENMFWYRQDPGLGLRLIYFSYDVKMKEKGDIPEGYSVSREKKERFSLILESASTNQTSMYLCASSYSNQPQHFGDGTRLSIL.

The rearrangement uses TRBV28 and TRBJ2-3; 14 bases align to TRBD2. The CDR3 is 20 amino acids. Germline CDR1 is MDHEN and CDR2 is SYDVKM. Unmatched junction bases numbered 21, after V lost 5 bases and J lost 8 bases. CDR3 DNA: TGTGCCAGCAGTCAGGAGGGGACTAGCGGGAGTAACTGGGGGTCGGGTACGCAGTATTTT. It specifies CASSQEGTSGSNWGSGTQYF. The full variable domain, in which reference TRBV28 and TRBJ2-3 provide the parts outside the CDR3, is DVKVTQSSRYLVKRTGEKVFLECVQDMDHENMFWYRQDPGLGLRLIYFSYDVKMKEKGDIPEGYSVSREKKERFSLILESASTNQTSMYLCASSQEGTSGSNWGSGTQYFGPGTRLTVL.

The chain uses TRBV2 and TRBJ2-1, with 8 positions matching TRBD2. Germline-derived CDR1 and CDR2 are SNHLY and FYNNEI. V shed 6 bases, J shed 0 bases, and the junction held 4 bases outside the gene matches. CDR3 length equals 15 residues. CDR3 bases: TGTGCCAGCAGGCAAAGCGGGAGCTCCTACAATGAGCAGTTCTTC. Amino acids: CASRQSGSSYNEQFF.

J is TRBJ1-4 and V is TRBV28; tentative D call: TRBD1 (6 bases). Germline-derived CDR1 and CDR2 are MDHEN and SYDVKM. The CDR3 has 12 residues. V gave up 4 bases and J gave up 13 bases, with 13 bases separating them. CDR3 sequence (DNA): TGTGCCAGCAGTTGGACAGCCTCGGTACTGTTTTTT. Translated, it gives CASSWTASVLFF.

This chain links TRBV5-1 with TRBJ2-7, with D maybe TRBD2 (5 bases). Trimming removed 7 bases from V and 0 bases from J, with 17 bases in between. The CDR3 is 15 amino acids. The V gene's germline CDR1 is SGHRS and CDR2 YFSETQ. Here the CDR3 reads CASSLRTENSYEQYF. The CDR3 region has the DNA TGCGCCAGCTCTCTACGGACTGAGAACTCCTACGAGCAGTACTTC.

The chain employs TRBV16 and TRBJ2-7, with D perhaps given as TRBD1 or TRBD2 (5 bases each). The CDR3 length is 20 residues. Germline values: CDR1 KGHSY, CDR2 FQNENV. Trimming cost V 1 base and J 2 bases, with 27 bases left between them. The CDR3 coding sequence is TGTGCCAGCAGCCAATGGGACCGGGCTATGAGAACCACCCTGGCCTACGAGCAGTACTTC. It yields the protein CASSQWDRAMRTTLAYEQYF.